The 5 T cell receptor beta chains below come from one sample, sequenced in a study of control samples from healthy donors and cancer patients. TCRdb keeps only in-frame clones here, not all; method: immunoSEQ multiplex PCR. The sample includes approximately 59,000 clones, roughly 86% of them seen just once. What was sequenced was PBMCs. These receptors originate from an older woman with lung cancer.

This chain uses TRBV14 with TRBJ2-7; D call uncertain. V was pared by 1 base and J by 2 bases, with 12 bases between. Germline assignment: CDR1 SGHDN and CDR2 FVKESK. The CDR3 consists of 15 residues. The CDR3 DNA reads as TGTGCCAGCAGCCAAGTAGGCAGTTTCCCCTACGAGCAGTACTTC. Translation: CASSQVGSFPYEQYF.

The rearrangement links TRBV15 to TRBJ2-7; D possibly corresponds to TRBD1 (5 bases). The CDR3 length is 16 residues. CDR1 is LNHNV and CDR2 is YYDKDF in the germline V gene (reference sequence). Deletions cut 1 base from V and 0 bases from J, with 13 bases between. The CDR3 loop reads CATSRGPGRDSYEQYF. CDR3 sequence (DNA): TGTGCCACCAGCAGAGGCCCCGGCAGGGACTCCTACGAGCAGTACTTC. Filled out from reference TRBV15 and TRBJ2-7, the complete variable domain reads DAMVIQNPRYQVTQFGKPVTLSCSQTLNHNVMYWYQQKSSQAPKLLFHYYDKDFNNEADTPDNFQSRRPNTSFCFLDIRSPGLGDTAMYLCATSRGPGRDSYEQYFGPGTRLTVT.

The rearrangement uses TRBV2 and TRBJ1-1, with TRBD1 as a possible D gene (6 bases). Germline assignment: CDR1 SNHLY and CDR2 FYNNEI. With 0 bases removed from V and 10 bases from J, the gap between germline ends came to 9 bases. CDR3 length: 12 residues. The CDR3 DNA reads TGTGCCAGCAGTGAAGCTGGAGGGGGAGCTTTCTTT. This encodes CASSEAGGGAFF.

In DNA, the CDR3 is TGTGCCAGCAGCCACTGGTCATCCGGGTCCCCCTACGAGCAGTACTTC. It codes for CASSHWSSGSPYEQYF. The chain recombines TRBV14 with TRBJ2-7; D is ambiguous. The CDR3 consists of 16 residues. The V gene lost 3 bases and the J gene lost 2 bases, with 17 bases spanning the gap. Germline V gives CDR1 SGHDN, CDR2 FVKESK.

The chain employs TRBV9 and TRBJ1-5, with D hard to call. The germline CDR1 and CDR2 sequences are SGDLS and YYNGEE. The V end lost 3 bases, the J end lost 2 bases, and 12 bases lay between the germline ends. This CDR3 is 15 amino acids long. The CDR3 bases are TGTGCCAGCAGCGAGGACCCGGTTGGCAATCAGCCCCAGCATTTT. Protein sequence: CASSEDPVGNQPQHF.